The 21 T cell receptor beta chains in this list originate from one sample, sequenced in a study of shared clonotypes between healthy human individuals. Method: immunoSEQ multiplex PCR; TCRdb's copy keeps in-frame clones and lacks some. The sample consists of some 1 million clones, under 80% of them appearing once. Sequenced: memory CD4+ T cells sorted from blood. The sample's subset: CD45RA-negative fraction. The source of these receptors is a man in his late teens or twenties in good health.

The chain couples TRBV2 to TRBJ1-6; tentative D call: TRBD1 (5 bases). V shed 5 bases and J shed 10 bases, with 15 bases lying between them. Germline-derived CDR1 and CDR2 are SNHLY and FYNNEI. The CDR3 runs 14 residues. The chain's CDR3 is CASSIQGVGSPLHF. Written as DNA, the CDR3 is TGTGCCAGCAGTATTCAGGGAGTGGGATCACCCCTCCACTTT.

The J gene is TRBJ1-2, the V gene TRBV5-1, with TRBD1 identical over 8 bases. V lost 3 bases and J lost 5; bases outside the gene matches: 9. This CDR3 comprises 15 residues. Germline V gene data show CDR1 as SGHRS and CDR2 as YFSETQ. CDR3 coding DNA: TGCGCCAGCAGCTGGGGACAGGCCCCTGGGTATGGCTACACCTTC. It is translated as CASSWGQAPGYGYTF.

This clone has at least ten counts. This chain joins TRBV2 and TRBJ1-6, with D unresolved. Germline V gene lookup returns CDR1 SNHLY and CDR2 FYNNEI. Trimming shortened V by 2 bases and J by 9 bases, and 17 bases separated the two germline ends. There are 16 residues in the CDR3. The CDR3 DNA sequence: TGTGCCAGCAGTGAAAAATGGGGATTCGGTAGTTCACCCCTCCACTTT. This codes for CASSEKWGFGSSPLHF.

The CDR3 is CASSLGRAYNQPQHF. In DNA form, the CDR3 reads TGTGCCAGCAGCCTCGGACGGGCTTACAATCAGCCCCAGCATTTT. V and J are TRBV5-8 and TRBJ1-5, with unresolved D. The CDR3 runs 15 residues. Trimming left V 4 bases short and J 3 bases short, with 14 bases between. Germline lookup yields CDR1 SGHTS and CDR2 YDEGEE. The full variable domain, its missing parts supplied by reference TRBV5-8 and TRBJ1-5, is EAGVTQSPTHLIKTRGQQATLRCSPISGHTSVYWYQQALGLGLQFLLWYDEGEERNRGNFPPRFSGRQFPNYSSELNVNALELEDSALYLCASSLGRAYNQPQHFGDGTRLSIL.

A few counts support this clone. V gene TRBV7-9 combines with J gene TRBJ1-5; TRBD1 agrees at 9 bases. CDR3 length equals 15 residues. V shed 5 bases, J shed 3 bases, and the junction held 5 bases outside the gene matches. From germline, CDR1 is SEHNR and CDR2 FQNEAQ (reference sequence). This CDR3 reads CASSKGTGSNQPQHF. CDR3 DNA: TGTGCCAGCAGCAAAGGGACAGGGTCCAATCAGCCCCAGCATTTT.

This chain joins TRBV6-6 and TRBJ2-3; the match to TRBD2 covers 11 bases. This CDR3 has 16 residues. The J segment lost 2 bases and the V segment lost 6 bases, leaving 7 bases of the junction unmatched. From germline, CDR1 is MNHNY and CDR2 SVGAGI (reference sequence). CDR3 DNA: TGTGCCAGCAGGCCCTCTAGCGGGGGGTTCACAGATACGCAGTATTTT. Its translation is CASRPSSGGFTDTQYF.

The table lists this clone with many counts. The rearrangement joins TRBV6-6 to TRBJ1-4; 7 bases map to TRBD1. The CDR3 has 14 residues. V shed 6 bases and J 5 bases; nucleotides not matched to a gene: 6. CDR1 MNHNY and CDR2 SVGAGI come from the germline V gene (reference sequence). The CDR3 loop reads CASSRTGRNEKLFF. CDR3 in DNA: TGTGCCAGCAGCCGGACAGGCAGGAATGAAAAACTGTTTTTT.

This clone was seen a single time. The chain joins TRBV30 to TRBJ1-6; a possible D gene is TRBD1 (5 bases). With 4 bases removed from V and 3 bases from J, the gap between germline ends came to 13 bases. This CDR3 spans 15 amino acids. Germline loops: CDR1 GTSNPN, CDR2 SVGIG (reference sequence). The CDR3: CAWKREGLYNSPLHF. In nucleotides, the CDR3 is TGTGCCTGGAAGAGGGAGGGGCTCTATAATTCACCCCTCCACTTT. The entire variable domain, with the rest obtained from reference TRBV30 and TRBJ1-6, is as follows: SQTIHQWPATLVQPVGSPLSLECTVEGTSNPNLYWYRQAAGRGLQLLFYSVGIGQISSEVPQNLSASRPQDRQFILSSKKLLLSDSGFYLCAWKREGLYNSPLHFGNGTRLTVT.

This clone was recorded only once. This chain links TRBV6-5 with TRBJ2-1; the match to TRBD2 covers 9 bases. Germline V gives CDR1 MNHEY, CDR2 SVGAGI. With V trimmed by 2 bases and J by 4 bases, 3 bases remained unmatched. The CDR3 runs 15 residues. CDR3: CASSYGGGGYNEQFF. As DNA, the CDR3 is TGTGCCAGCAGTTACGGCGGGGGGGGTTACAATGAGCAGTTCTTC.

The J gene is TRBJ2-1, the V gene TRBV11-2; a possible D gene is TRBD2 (5 bases). The germline gives CDR1 SGHAT, CDR2 FQNNGV. The CDR3 loop spans 16 amino acids. V gave up 2 bases and J gave up 7 bases, with 18 bases separating them. The CDR3 region is CASSLSFGLSGNEQFF. CDR3 sequence (DNA): TGTGCCAGCAGCTTAAGTTTTGGGCTTTCGGGGAATGAGCAGTTCTTC.

The CDR3 loop is CASSVGQVSSYEQYF. DNA for the CDR3: TGTGCCAGTAGTGTGGGGCAGGTCTCCTCCTACGAGCAGTACTTC. The rearrangement joins TRBV19 to TRBJ2-7; D is possibly TRBD1 (5 bases). The germline gives CDR1 LNHDA, CDR2 SQIVND (reference sequence). V lost 5 bases, J lost 0 bases, and 14 bases lay in between. CDR3 length equals 15 residues.

The rearrangement joins TRBV6-5 to TRBJ1-2, with TRBD1 as a possible D gene (5 bases). V was clipped by 2 bases and J by 2 bases, with 6 bases between them. CDR1 and CDR2 from the germline V gene are MNHEY and SVGAGI. This CDR3 has 13 residues. Here the CDR3 reads CASSYAGNYGYTF. The DNA of the CDR3 is TGTGCCAGCAGTTACGCAGGGAACTATGGCTACACCTTC.

This rearrangement joins TRBV5-1 to TRBJ2-4; perhaps TRBD1 as D (6 bases). The V gene lost 0 bases and the J gene lost 3 bases, with 13 bases spanning the gap. CDR1 and CDR2 from the germline V gene are SGHRS and YFSETQ. This CDR3 is 16 amino acids long. The CDR3 DNA is TGCGCCAGCAGCTTGGGCCCAGGGGACGGCAAAAACATTCAGTACTTC. Translated, it gives CASSLGPGDGKNIQYF.

This clone was seen only once. Different DNA sequences within this sample yield the same CDR3. This chain joins TRBV5-1 and TRBJ2-3; 10 bases are a match to TRBD2. This CDR3 contains 16 residues. Per the germline V gene, CDR1 is SGHRS and CDR2 is YFSETQ. J was trimmed by 1 base and V by 0 bases; bases with no gene match: 2. This CDR3 reads CASSLALAGGTDTQYF. CDR3 nucleotides: TGCGCCAGCAGCTTGGCGCTAGCGGGAGGCACAGATACGCAGTATTTT. The whole variable domain, filled in from reference TRBV5-1 and TRBJ2-3, reads KAGVTQTPRYLIKTRGQQVTLSCSPISGHRSVSWYQQTPGQGLQFLFEYFSETQRNKGNFPGRFSGRQFSNSRSEMNVSTLELGDSALYLCASSLALAGGTDTQYFGPGTRLTVL.

V and J are TRBV6-1 and TRBJ1-2, with D possibly being TRBD1 (5 bases). V was shortened by 7 bases and J by 3 bases, with 15 bases between the two germline ends. Germline V gene data show CDR1 as MNHNS and CDR2 as SASEGT. The CDR3 is made up of 14 amino acids. The CDR3 DNA reads as TGTGCCAGCATGCGGGGGAAGGGCGACTATGGCTACACCTTC. It codes for CASMRGKGDYGYTF.

This chain joins TRBV19 and TRBJ1-1; D is unresolved. V shed 7 bases and J shed 0 bases, with 21 bases lying between them. Germline-derived CDR1 and CDR2 are LNHDA and SQIVND (reference sequence). The CDR3 sequence is 17 residues long. The CDR3 reads CASNSGLGRVMNTEAFF. In nucleotides, the CDR3 is TGTGCCAGTAACTCCGGCCTAGGACGGGTCATGAACACTGAAGCTTTCTTT.

Written as DNA, the CDR3 is TGTGCCAGCAGTGTAGGGACCTCTGGGGCCAACGTCCTGACTTTC. It is translated as CASSVGTSGANVLTF. The chain uses TRBV7-9 and TRBJ2-6; the D gene could be TRBD1 or TRBD2 (5 bases each). The germline CDR1 and CDR2 sequences are SEHNR and FQNEAQ (reference sequence). This CDR3 region has 15 residues. Trimming stripped 6 bases from V and 0 bases from J, with 9 bases between.

The chain recombines TRBV27 with TRBJ2-1; 10 bases are a match to TRBD2. Germline V gene data show CDR1 as MNHEY and CDR2 as SMNVEV (reference sequence). V gave up 6 bases and J gave up 5 bases; unmatched junction bases: 13. CDR3 length: 17 amino acids. The CDR3 protein is CASSFSPWTSGNNEQFF. The CDR3 region has the DNA TGTGCCAGCAGCTTTTCCCCCTGGACTAGCGGAAACAATGAGCAGTTCTTC.

The J gene is TRBJ2-3, the V gene TRBV4-1; 8 nucleotides agree with TRBD1. After removal of 6 bases from V and 0 bases from J, the junction contained 2 bases not matched to a gene. There are 14 residues in the CDR3. From germline, CDR1 is MGHRA and CDR2 YSYEKL. CDR3 protein: CASSRTGSTDTQYF. In DNA, the CDR3 is TGCGCCAGCAGTCGGACAGGGAGCACAGATACGCAGTATTTT.

This clone was observed once. The rearrangement uses TRBV5-6 and TRBJ1-4, with D perhaps TRBD1 (6 bases). This CDR3 spans 14 amino acids. The germline V and J ends were trimmed by 2 bases and 4 bases, with 9 bases remaining between them. Germline V gives CDR1 SGHDT, CDR2 YYEEEE. The CDR3 DNA reads as TGTGCCAGCAGCTTTGGGGGCCTTAATGAAAAACTGTTTTTT. Translating gives CASSFGGLNEKLFF.

The chain combines TRBV2 with TRBJ2-1; 8 bases match TRBD1. CDR1 and CDR2 from the germline V gene are SNHLY and FYNNEI. J lost 9 bases, V lost 8 bases, and 12 bases had no gene match. This CDR3 has 14 residues. CDR3 sequence reads: CASGKDREQGEQFF. The CDR3 nucleotides read TGTGCCAGCGGCAAGGACAGGGAGCAAGGTGAGCAGTTCTTC.